What follows are 14 T cell receptor beta chains derived from one specimen sequenced in a study of cytomegalovirus exposure and HLA in healthy donors (dated by TCRdb to about 2017). Preparation of the library involved the immunoSEQ multiplex PCR assay. TCRdb obtained this table from immuneACCESS and retained in-frame rearrangements with V and J assigned. These tables miss some clones; where compared with another copy, unresolved V genes account for less than half of the shortfall, and the remainder is unexplained. The sample yields around 300,000 clones; just over 85% were counted once. Of the sample, roughly 0.99% falls within the top ten clones. What was sequenced was PBMCs. Receptors originate from a woman aged 18-29 years in good health and CMV-seronegative.

This clone came up many times. The chain joins TRBV15 to TRBJ1-2; possible D gene TRBD1, 6 bases. V was pared by 1 base and J by 4 bases, with 13 bases between. From germline, CDR1 is LNHNV and CDR2 YYDKDF (reference sequence). The CDR3 runs 15 residues. This CDR3 reads CATSRALQGSYGYTF. The CDR3, as DNA: TGTGCCACCAGCAGAGCTTTACAGGGCTCCTATGGCTACACCTTC. Based on the CDR3 plus reference TRBV15 and TRBJ1-2, the full variable domain is DAMVIQNPRYQVTQFGKPVTLSCSQTLNHNVMYWYQQKSSQAPKLLFHYYDKDFNNEADTPDNFQSRRPNTSFCFLDIRSPGLGDTAMYLCATSRALQGSYGYTFGSGTRLTVV.

The chain couples TRBV11-3 to TRBJ1-3; the match to TRBD1 covers 9 bases. Unmatched junction bases numbered 5, after V lost 6 bases and J lost 8 bases. The length of the CDR3 is 13 residues. Per germline, CDR1 SGHNT and CDR2 YENEEA. Here the CDR3 DNA reads TGTGCCAGCAGTTTGGACAGGGGAGACACCATATATTTT. Translation: CASSLDRGDTIYF.

The chain employs TRBV28 and TRBJ1-2, with D hard to call. The germline V gene encodes CDR1 MDHEN and CDR2 SYDVKM. Between the trimmed V and J ends, which lost 7 bases and 6 bases, there was a span of 15 bases. This CDR3 spans 13 amino acids. DNA for the CDR3: TGTGCCAGCAAGGTTAACGGGGATAATGGCTACACCTTC. Amino acid sequence: CASKVNGDNGYTF.

The CDR3 DNA follows: TGCGCCAGCAGCCAAGTGCAGGGTAAGACCCAGCATTTT. Its protein product is CASSQVQGKTQHF. The V gene is TRBV4-3, the J gene TRBJ1-5, with D possibly matching TRBD1 (5 bases). The CDR3 is made up of 13 amino acids. Germline loops: CDR1 LGHNA, CDR2 YSLEER. The V end was cut by 1 base, the J end by 11 bases, with 12 bases between.

The CDR3 loop is CASSLATAFRYF. As DNA, the CDR3 is TGTGCCAGCAGCTTAGCCACTGCCTTTCGGTACTTC. This chain joins TRBV7-2 and TRBJ2-7; D is uncertain. Germline V gene lookup returns CDR1 SGHTA and CDR2 FQGNSA. The CDR3 has 12 amino acids. V lost 0 bases and J lost 12, with 12 bases in between.

This rearrangement joins TRBV6-5 to TRBJ2-1, with TRBD2 matching over 11 bases. With 5 bases clipped from V and 8 bases from J, the junction kept 8 bases outside the gene matches. Germline CDR1 MNHEY, CDR2 SVGAGI. This CDR3 has 15 residues. CDR3 protein: CASSRVAGGLDEQFF. The CDR3 DNA sequence: TGTGCCAGCAGTCGCGTAGCGGGAGGGTTGGATGAGCAGTTCTTC.

V usage is TRBV12-5 and J usage is TRBJ2-7, with D maybe TRBD2 (7 bases). The CDR3 length is 15 residues. The germline V gene encodes CDR1 LGHNT and CDR2 FRNRAP. With 6 bases removed from V and 1 base from J, the gap between germline ends came to 16 bases. The CDR3 coding sequence is TGTGCTAGTGGGCCGAGGGGGGGGAATTCCTACGAGCAGTACTTC. It is translated as CASGPRGGNSYEQYF.

The J gene is TRBJ2-3, the V gene TRBV11-2, with D hard to call. The CDR3 consists of 11 residues. Trimming left V 6 bases short and J 5 bases short, with 6 bases between. CDR1 is SGHAT, CDR2 FQNNGV, per germline. CDR3 in amino acids: CASRIEDTQYF. The DNA of the CDR3 is TGTGCCAGCAGAATAGAAGATACGCAGTATTTT.

This chain connects TRBV29-1 to TRBJ1-1; 9 nucleotides align to TRBD1. This CDR3 region has 13 residues. From germline, CDR1 is SQVTM and CDR2 ANQGSEA. V was pared by 7 bases and J by 1 base, with 4 bases of the junction left unmatched. The CDR3: CSAPGQGNTEAFF. The DNA of the CDR3 is TGCAGCGCCCCGGGACAGGGGAACACTGAAGCTTTCTTT.

The chain joins TRBV5-1 to TRBJ2-1; tentatively, D is TRBD1 (5 bases). The length of the CDR3 is 14 residues. The V end was cut by 5 bases, the J end by 1 base, with 10 bases between. Germline values: CDR1 SGHRS, CDR2 YFSETQ. CDR3 DNA sequence: TGCGCCAGCAGTTCAGACAGTTCCTACAATGAGCAGTTCTTC. It yields the protein CASSSDSSYNEQFF.

V and J are TRBV25-1 and TRBJ1-2, with D possibly being TRBD1 (6 bases). Germline V CDR1 and CDR2: MGHDK, SYGVNS. V was shortened by 4 bases and J by 6 bases, with 15 bases between the two germline ends. The length of the CDR3 is 14 residues. CDR3 sequence (DNA): TGTGCCAGCAGTGTAGGGGGTGGACGACATGGCTACACCTTC. Its protein is CASSVGGGRHGYTF.

The V call is TRBV5-1, the J call TRBJ1-1; TRBD1 matches at 8 bases. The trim removed 1 base at V and 4 bases at J, leaving 9 bases unmatched. The CDR3 length is 16 residues. Germline-derived CDR1 and CDR2 are SGHRS and YFSETQ. CDR3 nucleotide sequence: TGCGCCAGCAGCTTGTCCCTCGACAGGGGAGGCACTGAAGCTTTCTTT. Translating it yields CASSLSLDRGGTEAFF.

The chain employs TRBV11-2 and TRBJ1-1, with D possibly being TRBD1 (5 bases). Between the trimmed V and J ends, which lost 2 bases and 6 bases, there was a span of 7 bases. Germline loops: CDR1 SGHAT, CDR2 FQNNGV. This CDR3 comprises 12 residues. The CDR3 loop reads CASSLTGAEAFF. The DNA of the CDR3 is TGTGCCAGCAGCTTAACGGGGGCTGAAGCTTTCTTT.

The chain combines TRBV11-2 with TRBJ2-1; D uncertain. In germline, CDR1 is SGHAT, CDR2 FQNNGV. The CDR3 runs to 14 residues. The germline V and J ends were trimmed by 0 bases and 4 bases, with 7 bases remaining between them. CDR3 bases: TGTGCCAGCAGCTTAGAGGGCAGGTACAATGAGCAGTTCTTC. It is translated as CASSLEGRYNEQFF.